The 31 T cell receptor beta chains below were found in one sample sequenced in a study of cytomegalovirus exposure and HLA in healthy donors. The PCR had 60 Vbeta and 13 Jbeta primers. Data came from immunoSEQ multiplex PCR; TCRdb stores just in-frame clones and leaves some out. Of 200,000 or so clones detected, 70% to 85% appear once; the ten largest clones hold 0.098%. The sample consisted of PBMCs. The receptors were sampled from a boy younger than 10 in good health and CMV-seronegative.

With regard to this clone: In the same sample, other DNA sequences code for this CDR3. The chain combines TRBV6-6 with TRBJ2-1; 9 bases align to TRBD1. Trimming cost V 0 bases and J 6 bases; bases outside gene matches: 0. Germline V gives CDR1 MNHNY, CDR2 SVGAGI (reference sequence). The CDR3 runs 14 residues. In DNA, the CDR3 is TGTGCCAGCAGTTACTCGGACAGGGGCAATGAGCAGTTCTTC. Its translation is CASSYSDRGNEQFF.

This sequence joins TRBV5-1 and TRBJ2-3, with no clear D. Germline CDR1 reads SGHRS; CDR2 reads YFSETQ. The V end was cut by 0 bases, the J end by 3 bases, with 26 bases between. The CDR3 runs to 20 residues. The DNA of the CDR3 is TGCGCCAGCAGCTTGGATAATACCCCCCTTTTGGCTCTGGAGACAGATACGCAGTATTTT. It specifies CASSLDNTPLLALETDTQYF.

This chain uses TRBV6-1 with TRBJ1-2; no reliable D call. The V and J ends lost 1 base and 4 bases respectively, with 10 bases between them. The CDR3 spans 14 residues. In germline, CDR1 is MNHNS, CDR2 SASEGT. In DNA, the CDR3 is TGTGCCAGCAGTGAAGTGGAGTCCGTCTATGGCTACACCTTC. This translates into CASSEVESVYGYTF.

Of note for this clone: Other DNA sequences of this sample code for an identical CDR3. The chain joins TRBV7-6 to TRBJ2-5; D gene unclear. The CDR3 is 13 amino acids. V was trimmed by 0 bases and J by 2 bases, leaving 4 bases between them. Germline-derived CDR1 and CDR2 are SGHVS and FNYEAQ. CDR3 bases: TGTGCCAGCAGCTTAGCCTTACAAGAGACCCAGTACTTC. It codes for CASSLALQETQYF.

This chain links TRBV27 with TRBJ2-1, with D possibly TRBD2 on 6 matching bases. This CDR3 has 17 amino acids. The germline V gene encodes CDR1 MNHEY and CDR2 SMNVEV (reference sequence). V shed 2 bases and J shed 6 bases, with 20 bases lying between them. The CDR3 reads CASSLISGGRGFNEQFF. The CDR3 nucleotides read TGTGCCAGCAGTTTAATTTCCGGCGGGCGGGGCTTCAATGAGCAGTTCTTC.

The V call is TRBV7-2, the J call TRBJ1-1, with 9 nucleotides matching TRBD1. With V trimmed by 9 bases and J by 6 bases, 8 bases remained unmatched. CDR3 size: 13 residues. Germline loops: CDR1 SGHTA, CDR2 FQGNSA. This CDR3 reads CASLQGAGAEAFF. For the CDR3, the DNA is TGTGCCAGTCTACAGGGGGCAGGCGCTGAAGCTTTCTTT.

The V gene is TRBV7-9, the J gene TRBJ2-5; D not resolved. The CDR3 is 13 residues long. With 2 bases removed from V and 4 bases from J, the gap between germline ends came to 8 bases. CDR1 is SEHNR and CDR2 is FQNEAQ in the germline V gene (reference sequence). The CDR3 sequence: CASSLIPPETQYF. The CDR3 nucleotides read TGTGCCAGCAGCTTAATCCCTCCAGAGACCCAGTACTTC.

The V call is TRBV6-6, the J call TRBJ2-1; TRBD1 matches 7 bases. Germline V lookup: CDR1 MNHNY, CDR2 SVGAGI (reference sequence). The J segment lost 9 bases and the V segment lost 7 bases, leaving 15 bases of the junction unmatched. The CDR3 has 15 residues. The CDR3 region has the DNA TGTGCCAGCAACCAGGGGGTGGGGAGTGGGGGTGAGCAGTTCTTC. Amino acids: CASNQGVGSGGEQFF.

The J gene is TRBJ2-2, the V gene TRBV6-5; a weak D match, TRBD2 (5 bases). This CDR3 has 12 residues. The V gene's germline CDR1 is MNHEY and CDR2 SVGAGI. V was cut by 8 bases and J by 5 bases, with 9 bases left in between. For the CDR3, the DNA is TGTGCCAGCGAGGGCTGGACCGGGGAGCTGTTTTTT. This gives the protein CASEGWTGELFF.

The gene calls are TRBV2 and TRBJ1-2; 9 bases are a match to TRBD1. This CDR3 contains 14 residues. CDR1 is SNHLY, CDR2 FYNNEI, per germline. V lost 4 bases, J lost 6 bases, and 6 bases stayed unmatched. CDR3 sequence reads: CASSGQGQGNGYTF. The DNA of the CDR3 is TGTGCCAGCAGTGGGCAAGGACAGGGGAATGGCTACACCTTC.

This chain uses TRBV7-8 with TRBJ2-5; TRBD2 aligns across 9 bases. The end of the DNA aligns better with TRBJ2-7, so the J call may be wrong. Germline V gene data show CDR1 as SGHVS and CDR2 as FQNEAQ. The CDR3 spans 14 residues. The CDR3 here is CASSILAGSYEQYF. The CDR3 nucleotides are TGTGCCAGCAGCATTCTAGCGGGGTCCTACGAGCAGTACTTC.

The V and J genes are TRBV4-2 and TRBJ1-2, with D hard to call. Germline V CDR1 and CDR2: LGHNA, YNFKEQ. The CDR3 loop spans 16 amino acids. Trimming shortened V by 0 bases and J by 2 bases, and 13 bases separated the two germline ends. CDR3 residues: CASSQEIGGGNYGYTF. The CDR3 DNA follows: TGTGCCAGCAGCCAAGAAATAGGTGGCGGCAACTATGGCTACACCTTC.

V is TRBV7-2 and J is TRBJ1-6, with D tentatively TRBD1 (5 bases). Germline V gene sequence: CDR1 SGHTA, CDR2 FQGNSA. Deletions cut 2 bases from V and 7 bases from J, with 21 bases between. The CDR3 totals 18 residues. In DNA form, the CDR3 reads TGTGCCAGCAGCTTAAAGCCCTGGCGGCAGGGAGGAAATTCACCCCTCCACTTT. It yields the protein CASSLKPWRQGGNSPLHF.

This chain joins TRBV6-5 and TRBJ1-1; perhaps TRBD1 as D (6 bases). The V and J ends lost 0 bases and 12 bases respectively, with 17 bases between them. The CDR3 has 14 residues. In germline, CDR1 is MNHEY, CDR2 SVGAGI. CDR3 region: CASSYSGGRVLTFF. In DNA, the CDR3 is TGTGCCAGCAGTTACTCGGGGGGGCGCGTTTTGACTTTCTTT.

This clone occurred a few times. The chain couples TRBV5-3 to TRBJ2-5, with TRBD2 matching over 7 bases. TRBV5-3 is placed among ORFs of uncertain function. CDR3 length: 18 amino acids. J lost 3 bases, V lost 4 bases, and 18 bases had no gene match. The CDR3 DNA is TGTGCCAGAAGCCAGTGGTCCCGCGGCACTAGCGAGAAAGAGACCCAGTACTTC. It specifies CARSQWSRGTSEKETQYF.

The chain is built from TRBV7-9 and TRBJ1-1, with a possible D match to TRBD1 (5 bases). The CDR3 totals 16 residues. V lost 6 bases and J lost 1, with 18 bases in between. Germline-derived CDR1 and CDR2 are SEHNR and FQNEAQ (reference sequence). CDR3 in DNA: TGTGCCAGCAGAATAAGGAGGGGTCTGAGGAACACTGAAGCTTTCTTT. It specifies CASRIRRGLRNTEAFF.

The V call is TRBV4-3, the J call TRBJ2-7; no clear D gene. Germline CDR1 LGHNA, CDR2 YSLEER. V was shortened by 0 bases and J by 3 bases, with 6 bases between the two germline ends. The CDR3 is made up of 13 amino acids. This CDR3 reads CASSQERVYEQYF. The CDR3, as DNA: TGCGCCAGCAGCCAAGAAAGAGTCTACGAGCAGTACTTC.

The CDR3 loop reads CASLFRAAYQETQYF. Here the CDR3 DNA reads TGTGCCAGCCTCTTCAGGGCGGCGTACCAAGAGACCCAGTACTTC. The chain recombines TRBV2 with TRBJ2-5; possibly TRBD1 for D (5 bases). The CDR3 extends over 15 amino acids. Germline CDR1 and CDR2: SNHLY and FYNNEI. The V gene lost 8 bases and the J gene lost 0 bases, with 16 bases spanning the gap.

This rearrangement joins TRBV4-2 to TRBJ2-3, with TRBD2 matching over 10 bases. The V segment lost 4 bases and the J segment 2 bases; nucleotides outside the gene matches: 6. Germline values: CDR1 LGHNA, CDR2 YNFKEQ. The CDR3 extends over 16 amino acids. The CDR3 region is CASSLRTSGSTDTQYF. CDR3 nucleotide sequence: TGTGCCAGCAGCCTGCGGACTAGCGGATCCACAGATACGCAGTATTTT.

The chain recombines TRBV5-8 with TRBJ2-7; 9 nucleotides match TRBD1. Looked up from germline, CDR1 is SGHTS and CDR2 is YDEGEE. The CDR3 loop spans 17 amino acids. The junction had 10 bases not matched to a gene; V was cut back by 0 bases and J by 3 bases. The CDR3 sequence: CASSLAAGQGSYYEQYF. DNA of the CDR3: TGTGCCAGCAGCTTGGCTGCGGGACAGGGTTCTTACTACGAGCAGTACTTC.

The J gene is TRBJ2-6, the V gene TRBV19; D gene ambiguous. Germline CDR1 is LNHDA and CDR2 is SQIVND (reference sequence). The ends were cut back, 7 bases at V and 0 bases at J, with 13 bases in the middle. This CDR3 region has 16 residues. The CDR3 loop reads CASNPSHHSGANVLTF. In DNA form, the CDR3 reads TGTGCCAGTAACCCTAGTCACCACTCTGGGGCCAACGTCCTGACTTTC.

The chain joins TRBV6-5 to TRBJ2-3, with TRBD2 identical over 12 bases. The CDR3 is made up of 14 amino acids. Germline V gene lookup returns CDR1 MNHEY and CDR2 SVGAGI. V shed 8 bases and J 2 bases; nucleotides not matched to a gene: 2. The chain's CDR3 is CASRTSGATDTQYF. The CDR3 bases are TGTGCCAGCCGGACTAGCGGGGCCACAGATACGCAGTATTTT.

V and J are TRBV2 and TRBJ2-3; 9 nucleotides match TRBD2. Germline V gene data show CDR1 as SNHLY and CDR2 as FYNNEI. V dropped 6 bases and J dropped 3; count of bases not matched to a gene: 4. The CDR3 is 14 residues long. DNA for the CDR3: TGTGCCAGCAGCCGAGCGGGGGGAACAGATACGCAGTATTTT. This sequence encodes CASSRAGGTDTQYF.

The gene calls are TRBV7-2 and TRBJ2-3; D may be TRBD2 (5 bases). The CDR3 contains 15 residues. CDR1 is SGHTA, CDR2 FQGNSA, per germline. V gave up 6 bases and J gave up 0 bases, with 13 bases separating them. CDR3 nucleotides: TGTGCCAGCAGTTACCGGACTCCTAGCACAGATACGCAGTATTTT. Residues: CASSYRTPSTDTQYF.

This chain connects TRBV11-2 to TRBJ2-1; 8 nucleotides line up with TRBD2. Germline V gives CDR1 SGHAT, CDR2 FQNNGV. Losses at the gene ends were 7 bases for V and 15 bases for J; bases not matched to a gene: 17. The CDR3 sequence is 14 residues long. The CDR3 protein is CASTPVGRGDIWFF. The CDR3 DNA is TGTGCCAGCACCCCCGTGGGGCGGGGGGACATTTGGTTCTTC.

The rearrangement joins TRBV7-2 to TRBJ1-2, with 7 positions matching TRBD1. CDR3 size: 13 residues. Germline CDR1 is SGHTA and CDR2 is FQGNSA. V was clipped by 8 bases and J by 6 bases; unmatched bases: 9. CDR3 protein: CASSRQGGDGYTF. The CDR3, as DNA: TGTGCCAGCTCACGGCAGGGGGGCGATGGCTACACCTTC.

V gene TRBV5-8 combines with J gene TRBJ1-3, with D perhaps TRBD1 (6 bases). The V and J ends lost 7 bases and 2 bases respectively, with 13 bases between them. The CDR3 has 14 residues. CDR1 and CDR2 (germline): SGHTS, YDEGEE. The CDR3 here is CASPRGTAGNTIYF. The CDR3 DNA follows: TGTGCCAGCCCGAGGGGGACGGCTGGAAACACCATATATTTT. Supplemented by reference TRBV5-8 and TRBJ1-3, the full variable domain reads EAGVTQSPTHLIKTRGQQATLRCSPISGHTSVYWYQQALGLGLQFLLWYDEGEERNRGNFPPRFSGRQFPNYSSELNVNALELEDSALYLCASPRGTAGNTIYFGEGSWLTVV.

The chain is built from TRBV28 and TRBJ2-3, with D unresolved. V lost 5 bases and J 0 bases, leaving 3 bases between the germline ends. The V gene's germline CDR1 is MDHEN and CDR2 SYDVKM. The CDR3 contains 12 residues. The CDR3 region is CASSPSTDTQYF. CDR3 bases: TGTGCCAGCAGTCCTAGCACAGATACGCAGTATTTT.

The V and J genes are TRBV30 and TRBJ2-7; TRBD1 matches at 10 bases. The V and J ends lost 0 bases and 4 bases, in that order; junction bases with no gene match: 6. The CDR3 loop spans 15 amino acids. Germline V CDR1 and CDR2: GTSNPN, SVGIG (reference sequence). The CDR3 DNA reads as TGTGCCTGGAGTGTCATAGGACAGGGGGTTTACGAGCAGTACTTC. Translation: CAWSVIGQGVYEQYF.

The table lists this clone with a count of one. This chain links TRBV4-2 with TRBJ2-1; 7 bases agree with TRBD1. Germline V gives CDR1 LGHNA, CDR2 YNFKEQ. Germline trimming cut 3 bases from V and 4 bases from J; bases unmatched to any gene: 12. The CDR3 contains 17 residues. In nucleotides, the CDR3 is TGTGCCAGCAGCCAGGGACCAGGGACAGACCCATACAATGAGCAGTTCTTC. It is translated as CASSQGPGTDPYNEQFF.

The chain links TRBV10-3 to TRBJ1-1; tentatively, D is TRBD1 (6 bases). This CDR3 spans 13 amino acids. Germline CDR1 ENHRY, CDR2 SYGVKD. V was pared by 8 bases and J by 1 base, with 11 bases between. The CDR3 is CAISGGTNTEAFF. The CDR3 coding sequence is TGTGCCATCTCGGGGGGCACGAACACTGAAGCTTTCTTT.